These 24 T cell receptor beta chains share one sample of origin, sequenced in a study of cytomegalovirus exposure and HLA in healthy donors. Using immunoSEQ multiplex PCR, the repertoire was profiled, and TCRdb retains in-frame clones only, with some absent. The sample consists of roughly 120,000 clones, approximately 88% of them appearing once. Sequencing used PBMCs. The receptors were sampled from a man in his late teens or twenties in good health and CMV-seronegative.

The chain is built from TRBV7-9 and TRBJ2-5; 7 bases align to TRBD2. Looked up from germline, CDR1 is SEHNR and CDR2 is FQNEAQ (reference sequence). V lost 1 base and J lost 2; bases outside the gene matches: 4. The CDR3 runs to 15 residues. The CDR3 sequence: CASSLGLAEQETQYF. The CDR3 nucleotides read TGTGCCAGCAGCTTAGGCCTAGCGGAGCAAGAGACCCAGTACTTC.

The V gene is TRBV9, the J gene TRBJ1-4; D is perhaps TRBD1 (5 bases). CDR3 length: 14 residues. Trimming stripped 2 bases from V and 4 bases from J, with 9 bases between. Germline V gives CDR1 SGDLS, CDR2 YYNGEE. The CDR3 bases are TGTGCCAGCAGCGTCAAAGGGGATAATGAAAAACTGTTTTTT. It codes for CASSVKGDNEKLFF.

V usage is TRBV18 and J usage is TRBJ2-5; D not certain. V lost 3 bases and J 2 bases, leaving 4 bases between the germline ends. Looked up from germline, CDR1 is KGHSH and CDR2 is LQKENI. This CDR3 region has 12 residues. The CDR3 nucleotides read TGTGCCAGCTCACCTTCTCAAGAGACCCAGTACTTC. Encoded protein: CASSPSQETQYF.

The CDR3 loop reads CASSPTQGPRGPLHF. The CDR3 DNA is TGTGCCAGCAGCCCGACCCAGGGCCCGCGGGGACCCCTCCACTTT. The chain couples TRBV6-6 to TRBJ1-6, with D maybe TRBD1 (5 bases). This CDR3 has 15 residues. CDR1 and CDR2 from the germline V gene are MNHNY and SVGAGI (reference sequence). V lost 6 bases, J lost 12 bases, and 21 bases lay in between.

The chain recombines TRBV14 with TRBJ2-1, with D tentatively TRBD2 (6 bases). Between the trimmed V and J ends, which lost 5 bases and 7 bases, there was a span of 21 bases. Germline V gives CDR1 SGHDN, CDR2 FVKESK. The CDR3 consists of 16 residues. The DNA of the CDR3 is TGTGCCAGCAGCTTAACGATGTACGGGGGTAGGAATGAGCAGTTCTTC. Encoded protein: CASSLTMYGGRNEQFF.

The CDR3 nucleotides read TGTGCCAGCAGCAGAGAGACCTACGAGCAGTACTTC. It codes for CASSRETYEQYF. V gene TRBV7-8 combines with J gene TRBJ2-7; D is uncertain. Germline CDR1 and CDR2: SGHVS and FQNEAQ. The CDR3 consists of 12 residues. The germline V and J ends were trimmed by 5 bases and 2 bases, with 7 bases remaining between them. The full variable domain, with the rest looked up from reference TRBV7-8 and TRBJ2-7, is GAGVSQSPRYKVAKRGQDVALRCDPISGHVSLFWYQQALGQGPEFLTYFQNEAQLDKSGLPSDRFFAERPEGSVSTLKIQRTQQEDSAVYLCASSRETYEQYFGPGTRLTVT.

This rearrangement joins TRBV4-2 to TRBJ2-3; 7 nucleotides agree with TRBD2. CDR3 size: 18 residues. Germline CDR1 is LGHNA and CDR2 is YNFKEQ. Trimming removed 0 bases from V and 3 bases from J; junction bases left unmatched: 12. The CDR3 sequence is CASSQEEVGGSYTDTQYF. The DNA for the CDR3 is TGTGCCAGCAGCCAAGAAGAGGTGGGCGGGAGTTATACAGATACGCAGTATTTT.

Turning to this clone: At one of its ends the junction is not consistent with the germline gene, which may arise from a read error. The chain joins TRBV5-6 to TRBJ2-7, with TRBD1 matching 10 bases. The CDR3 consists of 18 residues. Germline CDR1 and CDR2: SGHDT and YYEEEE. CDR3 DNA sequence: TGTGCCAGCAGCTCGGGGGTCCGGGGGACAGGGGCCTCCCACGAGCAGTACTTC. This gives the protein CASSSGVRGTGASHEQYF.

This chain connects TRBV7-8 to TRBJ2-3, with 14 bases identical to TRBD2. CDR1 and CDR2 from the germline V gene are SGHVS and FQNEAQ. The CDR3 extends over 16 amino acids. V was pared by 9 bases and J by 4 bases, with 9 bases of the junction left unmatched. The CDR3, as DNA: TGTGCCAGTAAGCTCGGGACTAGCGGGAGCCCAGATACGCAGTATTTT. Residues: CASKLGTSGSPDTQYF.

The V gene is TRBV28, the J gene TRBJ2-7, with 9 bases lining up with TRBD1. The CDR3 runs to 16 residues. Germline lookup yields CDR1 MDHEN and CDR2 SYDVKM. With 6 bases clipped from V and 4 bases from J, the junction kept 13 bases outside the gene matches. CDR3 amino acids: CASSSRSRTGAYEQYF. The CDR3 coding sequence is TGTGCCAGCAGCAGCCGCTCCCGGACAGGGGCATACGAGCAGTACTTC.

The V and J genes are TRBV7-2 and TRBJ2-5, with TRBD2 matching over 9 bases. J lost 4 bases, V lost 1 base, and 7 bases had no gene match. Per germline, CDR1 SGHTA and CDR2 FQGNSA. The length of the CDR3 is 16 residues. Here the CDR3 reads CASSLGSGRSGETQYF. Here the CDR3 DNA reads TGTGCCAGCAGCTTAGGAAGCGGGAGGAGCGGAGAGACCCAGTACTTC. The whole variable domain, remainder taken from reference TRBV7-2 and TRBJ2-5, is GAGVSQSPSNKVTEKGKDVELRCDPISGHTALYWYRQSLGQGLEFLIYFQGNSAPDKSGLPSDRFSAERTGGSVSTLTIQRTQQEDSAVYLCASSLGSGRSGETQYFGPGTRLLVL.

The chain links TRBV15 to TRBJ2-3; 8 bases match TRBD1. Germline loops: CDR1 LNHNV, CDR2 YYDKDF (reference sequence). The CDR3 is 19 residues long. V shed 0 bases and J 0 bases; nucleotides not matched to a gene: 11. CDR3 DNA sequence: TGTGCCACCAGCAGAGATTTAGTTCAGGGGGCTTCTAGCACAGATACGCAGTATTTT. Amino acids: CATSRDLVQGASSTDTQYF.

This clone was counted once. V gene TRBV7-9 combines with J gene TRBJ2-1, with 9 positions matching TRBD1. The CDR3 runs to 14 residues. V shed 1 base and J 8 bases; nucleotides not matched to a gene: 3. CDR1 and CDR2 from the germline V gene are SEHNR and FQNEAQ (reference sequence). This CDR3 is CASSLGQGVDEQFF. The CDR3 region has the DNA TGTGCCAGCAGCTTAGGACAGGGGGTCGATGAGCAGTTCTTC.

The rearrangement links TRBV29-1 to TRBJ2-7; weak D call: TRBD2 (6 bases). Trimming took off 4 bases at V and 3 bases at J, with 13 bases between the two ends. Germline lookup yields CDR1 SQVTM and CDR2 ANQGSEA. The CDR3 loop spans 13 amino acids. The CDR3 loop is CSVASGGNYEQYF. The CDR3 DNA reads as TGCAGCGTTGCATCCGGGGGAAACTACGAGCAGTACTTC.

This clone was observed once. The chain links TRBV28 to TRBJ1-6; 8 positions agree with TRBD1. Germline V gene data show CDR1 as MDHEN and CDR2 as SYDVKM. The CDR3 runs to 15 residues. V was pared by 6 bases and J by 10 bases, with 11 bases of the junction left unmatched. This chain's CDR3 is CASSPRRQGWSPLHF. The CDR3 bases are TGTGCCAGCAGCCCCAGACGACAGGGGTGGTCACCCCTCCACTTT.

The J gene is TRBJ1-1, the V gene TRBV28; D call uncertain. The V end was cut by 5 bases, the J end by 6 bases, with 19 bases between. Per germline, CDR1 MDHEN and CDR2 SYDVKM. The CDR3 consists of 15 residues. CDR3 amino acids: CASSGASGTSPEAFF. The CDR3 DNA is TGTGCCAGCAGTGGCGCTTCGGGTACCAGCCCTGAAGCTTTCTTT.

The sample holds a few counts of this clone. Additional DNA sequences in this sample encode the identical CDR3. V is TRBV6-4 and J is TRBJ1-1, with D hard to call. The CDR3 has 13 residues. The V and J ends lost 0 bases and 4 bases respectively, with 6 bases between them. Germline CDR1 reads MRHNA; CDR2 reads SNTAGT. CDR3 residues: CASSDSSLTEAFF. In DNA, the CDR3 is TGTGCCAGCAGTGACTCGTCTCTCACTGAAGCTTTCTTT.

J is TRBJ1-1 and V is TRBV5-1; TRBD1 aligns across 11 bases. The length of the CDR3 is 13 residues. The V gene's germline CDR1 is SGHRS and CDR2 YFSETQ. J gave up 4 bases and V 5 bases, and 1 base lay outside the gene matches. CDR3 residues: CASRGQGGTEAFF. The CDR3 DNA reads as TGCGCCAGCAGGGGACAGGGGGGCACTGAAGCTTTCTTT.

The genes are TRBV5-5 and TRBJ1-6, with 8 bases that match TRBD1. Unmatched junction bases numbered 4, after V lost 1 base and J lost 7 bases. The CDR3 length is 15 residues. Germline V CDR1 and CDR2: SGHKS, YYEKEE (reference sequence). DNA of the CDR3: TGTGCCAGCAGCTTGCCTCAGGGGGCAAATTCACCCCTCCACTTT. It encodes CASSLPQGANSPLHF.

The V and J genes are TRBV19 and TRBJ1-2; possible D gene TRBD1, 5 bases. The CDR3 has 14 residues. V was clipped by 7 bases and J by 3 bases, with 15 bases between them. The germline gives CDR1 LNHDA, CDR2 SQIVND (reference sequence). The CDR3, as DNA: TGTGCCAGTAAACCCCAGCTAGGGGACTATGGCTACACCTTC. Translated, it gives CASKPQLGDYGYTF.

The chain is built from TRBV4-1 and TRBJ2-7; D ambiguous. The V gene's germline CDR1 is MGHRA and CDR2 YSYEKL. Trimming took 0 bases from V and 0 from J, leaving 15 bases between them. The CDR3 runs 17 residues. The CDR3 DNA is TGCGCCAGCAGCCAAGATTGGAACAGAGTTATCTCCTACGAGCAGTACTTC. The encoded protein is CASSQDWNRVISYEQYF.

The V gene is TRBV7-8, the J gene TRBJ2-2; 13 bases agree with TRBD2. Germline CDR1 and CDR2: SGHVS and FQNEAQ. With V trimmed by 1 base and J by 5 bases, 7 bases remained unmatched. This CDR3 comprises 18 residues. As DNA, the CDR3 is TGTGCCAGCAGCTTAGGGAGACTAGCGGGAGGTGGGACCGGGGAGCTGTTTTTT. Its protein is CASSLGRLAGGGTGELFF.

This rearrangement joins TRBV6-5 to TRBJ2-6; D is unclear. This CDR3 region has 15 residues. The V end lost 6 bases, the J end lost 0 bases, and 9 bases lay between the germline ends. The germline V gene has CDR1 MNHEY and CDR2 SVGAGI. CDR3: CASRVQSSGANVLTF. In nucleotides, the CDR3 is TGTGCCAGCAGGGTACAGAGCTCTGGGGCCAACGTCCTGACTTTC.

The chain couples TRBV6-5 to TRBJ2-7; D remains unclear. The CDR3 has 12 residues. The germline V gene has CDR1 MNHEY and CDR2 SVGAGI. V was trimmed by 5 bases and J by 6 bases, leaving 11 bases between them. CDR3 bases: TGTGCCAGCAGTAGCCGACCGGGCGAGCAGTACTTC. Translating gives CASSSRPGEQYF.